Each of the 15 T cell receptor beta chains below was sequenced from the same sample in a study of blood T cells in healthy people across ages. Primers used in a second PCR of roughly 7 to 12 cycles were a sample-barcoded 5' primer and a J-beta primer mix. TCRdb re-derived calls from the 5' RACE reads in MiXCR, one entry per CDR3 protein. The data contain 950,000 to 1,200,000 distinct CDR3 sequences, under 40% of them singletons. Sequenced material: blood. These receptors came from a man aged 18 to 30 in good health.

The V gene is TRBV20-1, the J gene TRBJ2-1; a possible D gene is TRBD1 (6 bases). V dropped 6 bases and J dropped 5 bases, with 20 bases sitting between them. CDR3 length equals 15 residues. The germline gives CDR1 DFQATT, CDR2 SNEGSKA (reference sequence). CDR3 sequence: CSAVQGTRIDNEQFF. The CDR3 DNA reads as TGCAGTGCCGTACAGGGCACCCGAATAGACAATGAGCAGTTCTTC.

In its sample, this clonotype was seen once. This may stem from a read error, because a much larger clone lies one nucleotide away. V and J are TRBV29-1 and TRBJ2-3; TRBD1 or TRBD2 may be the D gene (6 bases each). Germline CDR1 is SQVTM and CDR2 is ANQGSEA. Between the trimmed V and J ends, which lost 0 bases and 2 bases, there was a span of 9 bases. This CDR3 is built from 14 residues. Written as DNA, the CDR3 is TGCAGCGTTGAAGACGGGGGACACACAGATACGCAGTATTTT. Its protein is CSVEDGGHTDTQYF.

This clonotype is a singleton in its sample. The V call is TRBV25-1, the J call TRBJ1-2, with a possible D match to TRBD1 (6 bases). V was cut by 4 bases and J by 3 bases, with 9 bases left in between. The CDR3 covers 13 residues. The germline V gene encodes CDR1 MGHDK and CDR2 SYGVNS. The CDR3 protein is CASSGAGDYGYTF. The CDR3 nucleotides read TGTGCCAGCAGTGGAGCAGGGGACTATGGCTACACCTTC.

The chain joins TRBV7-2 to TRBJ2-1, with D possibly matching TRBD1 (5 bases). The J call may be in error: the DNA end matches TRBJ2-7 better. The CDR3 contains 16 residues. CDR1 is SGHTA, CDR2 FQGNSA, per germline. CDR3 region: CASSLAQVSSYNEQYF. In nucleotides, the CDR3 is TGTGCCAGCAGCTTAGCACAGGTGAGCTCCTACAATGAGCAGTACTTC.

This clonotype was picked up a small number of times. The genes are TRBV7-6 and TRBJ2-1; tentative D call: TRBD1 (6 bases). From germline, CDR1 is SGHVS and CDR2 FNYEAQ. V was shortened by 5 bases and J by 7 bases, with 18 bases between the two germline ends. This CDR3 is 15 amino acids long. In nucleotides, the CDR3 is TGTGCCAGCAGCCTTAGACAGGACCTAAGGAATGAGCAGTTCTTC. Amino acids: CASSLRQDLRNEQFF.

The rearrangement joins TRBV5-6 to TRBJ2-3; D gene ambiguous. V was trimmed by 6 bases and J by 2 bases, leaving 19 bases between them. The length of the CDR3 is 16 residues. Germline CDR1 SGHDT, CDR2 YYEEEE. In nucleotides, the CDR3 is TGTGCCAGCACCCCGAACAAGGACGTTGCCACAGATACGCAGTATTTT. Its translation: CASTPNKDVATDTQYF.

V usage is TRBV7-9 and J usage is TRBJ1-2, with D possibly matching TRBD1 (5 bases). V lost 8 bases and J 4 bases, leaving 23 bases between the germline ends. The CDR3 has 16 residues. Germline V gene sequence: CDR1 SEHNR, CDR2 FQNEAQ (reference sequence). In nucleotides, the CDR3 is TGTGCCAGCTCGGGGACTCACATCGCAAAGTCCTATGGCTACACCTTC. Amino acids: CASSGTHIAKSYGYTF.

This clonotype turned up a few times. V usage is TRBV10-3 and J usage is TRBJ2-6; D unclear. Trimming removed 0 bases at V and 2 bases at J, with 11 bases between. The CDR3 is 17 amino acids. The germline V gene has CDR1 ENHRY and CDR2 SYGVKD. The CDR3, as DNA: TGTGCCATCAGTGAGTCGAGTTGTTCGCCTGGGGCCAACGTCCTGACTTTC. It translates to CAISESSCSPGANVLTF.

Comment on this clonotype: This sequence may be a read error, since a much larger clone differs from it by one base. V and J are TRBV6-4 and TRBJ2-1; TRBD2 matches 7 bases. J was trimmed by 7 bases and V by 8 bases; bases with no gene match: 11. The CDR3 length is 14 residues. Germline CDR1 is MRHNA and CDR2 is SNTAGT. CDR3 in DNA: TGTGCCAGCGGTATGAGACCCGGGGGGAATGAGCAGTTCTTC. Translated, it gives CASGMRPGGNEQFF.

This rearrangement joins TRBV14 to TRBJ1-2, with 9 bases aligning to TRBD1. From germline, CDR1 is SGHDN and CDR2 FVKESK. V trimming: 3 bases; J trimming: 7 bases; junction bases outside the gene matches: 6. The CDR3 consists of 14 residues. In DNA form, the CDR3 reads TGTGCCAGCAGCCAGGGACAGGGTTATCGTGGCTACACCTTC. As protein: CASSQGQGYRGYTF.

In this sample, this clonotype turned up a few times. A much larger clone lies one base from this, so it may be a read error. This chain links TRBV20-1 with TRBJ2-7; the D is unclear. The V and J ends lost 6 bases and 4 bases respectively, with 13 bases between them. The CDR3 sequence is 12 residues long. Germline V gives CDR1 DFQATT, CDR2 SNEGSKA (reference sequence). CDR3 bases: TGCAGTGCCGCCTCTCAGAGTTACGAGCAGTACTTC. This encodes CSAASQSYEQYF.

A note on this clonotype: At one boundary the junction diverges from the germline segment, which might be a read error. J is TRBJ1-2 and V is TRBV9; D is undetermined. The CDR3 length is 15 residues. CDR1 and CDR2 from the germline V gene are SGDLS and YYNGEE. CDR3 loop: CASSVEASLNYGYIF. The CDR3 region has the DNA TGTGCCAGCAGCGTAGAGGCCAGCCTTAACTATGGCTACATCTTC. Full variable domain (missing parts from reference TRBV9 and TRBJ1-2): DSGVTQTPKHLITATGQRVTLRCSPRSGDLSVYWYQQSLDQGLQFLIQYYNGEERAKGNILERFSAQQFPDLHSELNLSSLELGDSALYFCASSVEASLNYGYIFGSGTRLTVV.

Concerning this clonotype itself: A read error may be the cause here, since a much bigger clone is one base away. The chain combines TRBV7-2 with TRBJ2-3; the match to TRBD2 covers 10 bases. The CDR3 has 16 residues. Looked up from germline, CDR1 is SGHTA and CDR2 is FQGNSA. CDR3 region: CVSSSWTSGSTDTQYF. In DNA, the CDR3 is TGTGTCAGCAGCTCCTGGACTAGCGGAAGCACAGATACGCAGTATTTT.

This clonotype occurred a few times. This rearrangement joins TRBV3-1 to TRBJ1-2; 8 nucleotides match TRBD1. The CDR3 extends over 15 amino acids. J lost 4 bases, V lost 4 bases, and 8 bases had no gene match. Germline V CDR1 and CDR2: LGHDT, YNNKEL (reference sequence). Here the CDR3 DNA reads TGTGCCAGCAGCCCCCGGACAGGGCCTATCTATGGCTACACCTTC. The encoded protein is CASSPRTGPIYGYTF.

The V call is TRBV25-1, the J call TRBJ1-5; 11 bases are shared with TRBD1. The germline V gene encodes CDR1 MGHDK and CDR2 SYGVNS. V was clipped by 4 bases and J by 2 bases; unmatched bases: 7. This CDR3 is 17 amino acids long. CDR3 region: CASSGTGGELGNQPQHF. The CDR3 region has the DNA TGTGCCAGCAGTGGGACAGGGGGCGAACTGGGCAATCAGCCCCAGCATTTT.